Below are 15 T cell receptor beta chains sequenced from a single sample in a study of T cells in Graves' hyperthyroidism and ophthalmopathy. There were TCR beta CDR3 regions amplified from RNA transcripts. With the HTBI primer set, the TCR CDR3 went through a first round of RT-PCR. One entry per CDR3 protein results from TCRdb running MiXCR on the multiplex PCR reads. Among around 380,000 distinct CDR3 sequences listed, roughly 14% were seen once. Input material: blood. Receptor source: a young man with Graves' hyperthyroidism that later progressed to Graves' ophthalmopathy.

The chain uses TRBV13 and TRBJ1-4, with 8 bases fitting TRBD1. V shed 5 bases, J shed 5 bases, and the junction held 7 bases outside the gene matches. CDR3 size: 15 residues. CDR1 PRHDT and CDR2 FYEKMQ come from the germline V gene (reference sequence). Written as DNA, the CDR3 is TGTGCCAGCAGCCAGGGACAGGACGAAAATGAAAAACTGTTTTTT. The encoded protein is CASSQGQDENEKLFF. The full variable domain, completed using reference TRBV13 and TRBJ1-4, is AAGVIQSPRHLIKEKRETATLKCYPIPRHDTVYWYQQGPGQDPQFLISFYEKMQSDKGSIPDRFSAQQFSDYHSELNMSSLELGDSALYFCASSQGQDENEKLFFGSGTQLSVL.

The table lists this clonotype with a few counts. This chain joins TRBV28 and TRBJ1-2; tentatively, D is TRBD1 (6 bases). The CDR3 sequence is 14 residues long. Trimming left V 8 bases short and J 4 bases short, with 17 bases between. Germline-derived CDR1 and CDR2 are MDHEN and SYDVKM. DNA for the CDR3: TGTGCCAGCGGCTTGGGGGGGCGCACCTATGGCTACACCTTC. Protein: CASGLGGRTYGYTF.

This chain joins TRBV20-1 and TRBJ2-3, with 10 bases lining up with TRBD1. The CDR3 has 14 residues. V was clipped by 5 bases and J by 5 bases; unmatched bases: 7. Germline V gives CDR1 DFQATT, CDR2 SNEGSKA (reference sequence). In nucleotides, the CDR3 is TGCAGTGCTCCTCGGCGGGACAGGGGAGATACGCAGTATTTT. Protein: CSAPRRDRGDTQYF.

This clonotype has ten or more counts. This chain joins TRBV28 and TRBJ2-2; D may be TRBD1 (5 bases). This CDR3 comprises 15 residues. Trimming shortened V by 5 bases and J by 7 bases, and 17 bases separated the two germline ends. Germline V gene data show CDR1 as MDHEN and CDR2 as SYDVKM. CDR3 bases: TGTGCCAGCAGTCCCACCAGGGTTGTGATCGGGGAGCTGTTTTTT. This codes for CASSPTRVVIGELFF.

This clonotype was observed at least ten times. The gene calls are TRBV10-3 and TRBJ1-2; unclear D gene. This CDR3 comprises 15 residues. Germline V gene lookup returns CDR1 ENHRY and CDR2 SYGVKD. Trimming shortened V by 0 bases and J by 1 base, and 9 bases separated the two germline ends. The DNA for the CDR3 is TGTGCCATCAGTGAGTCAGCGGGGAATAACTATGGCTACACCTTC. Its protein product is CAISESAGNNYGYTF.

This clonotype occurred once. A read error may explain this, as a much larger clone is one base away. V and J are TRBV6-1 and TRBJ2-3; 13 nucleotides match TRBD2. In germline, CDR1 is MNHNS, CDR2 SASEGT. The CDR3 sequence is 14 residues long. The CDR3 nucleotides read TGTGTCAGCGCCCGGACTAGCGGGGGAAATACGCAGTATTTT. It codes for CVSARTSGGNTQYF.

This clonotype was seen many times. This sequence joins TRBV4-1 and TRBJ1-6, with 10 bases matching TRBD1. Germline assignment: CDR1 MGHRA and CDR2 YSYEKL. The V gene end was trimmed by 4 bases and the J gene end by 7 bases; junction bases not matched to a gene: 7. The CDR3 has 16 residues. The CDR3 bases are TGCGCCAGCAGCCTTCCAAAGGGACAGGGGAATTCACCCCTCCACTTT. The encoded protein is CASSLPKGQGNSPLHF.

This clonotype was observed at least ten times. The chain couples TRBV20-1 to TRBJ2-5; D is perhaps TRBD1 (6 bases). This CDR3 has 13 amino acids. Looked up from germline, CDR1 is DFQATT and CDR2 is SNEGSKA (reference sequence). The V gene lost 6 bases and the J gene lost 5 bases, with 16 bases spanning the gap. This chain's CDR3 is CSARGQRWETQYF. For the CDR3, the DNA is TGCAGTGCCAGGGGTCAGCGGTGGGAGACCCAGTACTTC.

This clonotype was picked up a small number of times. The chain has TRBV7-7 and TRBJ1-4; D uncertain. Germline V lookup: CDR1 SSHAT, CDR2 FNYEAQ (reference sequence). The CDR3 is made up of 14 amino acids. Trimming removed 1 base from V and 6 bases from J, with 9 bases in between. The CDR3 sequence: CASSLEWNDEKLFF. CDR3 nucleotide sequence: TGTGCCAGCAGCTTAGAGTGGAATGATGAAAAACTGTTTTTT. Full variable domain (missing parts from reference TRBV7-7 and TRBJ1-4): GAGVSQSPRYKVTKRGQDVTLRCDPISSHATLYWYQQALGQGPEFLTYFNYEAQPDKSGLPSDRFSAERPEGSISTLTIQRTEQRDSAMYRCASSLEWNDEKLFFGSGTQLSVL.

The chain recombines TRBV2 with TRBJ1-3; 8 bases agree with TRBD1. The CDR3 loop spans 15 amino acids. Trimming took 3 bases from V and 4 from J; bases not matched to a gene: 5. Germline CDR1 is SNHLY and CDR2 is FYNNEI. The CDR3 protein is CASSDADRVGNTIYF. The CDR3 DNA is TGTGCCAGCAGTGATGCGGACAGGGTAGGAAACACCATATATTTT.

At least ten counts were recorded for this clonotype. The genes are TRBV2 and TRBJ1-5; TRBD1 matches 12 bases. Trimming cost V 6 bases and J 5 bases; bases outside gene matches: 5. CDR3 length equals 15 residues. Germline V gene sequence: CDR1 SNHLY, CDR2 FYNNEI. CDR3 nucleotide sequence: TGTGCCAGCAGCCGGGACAGGGGGCTTGATCAGCCCCAGCATTTT. Translation gives CASSRDRGLDQPQHF.

The genes are TRBV18 and TRBJ1-5; TRBD1 aligns across 9 bases. The V gene end was trimmed by 6 bases and the J gene end by 3 bases; junction bases not matched to a gene: 15. In germline, CDR1 is KGHSH, CDR2 LQKENI. The CDR3 spans 18 residues. The DNA for the CDR3 is TGTGCCAGCTCGATCCGTCCGGGGACAGGGAGCTCCAATCAGCCCCAGCATTTT. Amino acid sequence: CASSIRPGTGSSNQPQHF.

The V call is TRBV20-1, the J call TRBJ1-2; 9 bases align to TRBD1. The V gene's germline CDR1 is DFQATT and CDR2 SNEGSKA (reference sequence). The CDR3 totals 14 residues. V dropped 5 bases and J dropped 1; count of bases not matched to a gene: 5. The CDR3, as DNA: TGCAGTGCTTCCGGGACAGGGATTAACTATGGCTACACCTTC. Translated: CSASGTGINYGYTF.

This clonotype was found many times. This rearrangement joins TRBV7-9 to TRBJ2-3, with TRBD1 as a possible D gene (5 bases). The CDR3 has 15 residues. Germline V CDR1 and CDR2: SEHNR, FQNEAQ (reference sequence). Trimming took off 5 bases at V and 0 bases at J, with 12 bases between the two ends. The CDR3 here is CASSPDSTSTDTQYF. For the CDR3, the DNA is TGTGCCAGCAGCCCCGACAGCACTAGCACAGATACGCAGTATTTT.

CDR3 sequence (DNA): TGCAGCGCGGGACAGGTGACTAGCACAGATACGCAGTATTTT. Amino acid sequence: CSAGQVTSTDTQYF. The chain employs TRBV29-1 and TRBJ2-3; TRBD1 matches at 8 bases. With V trimmed by 7 bases and J by 0 bases, 6 bases remained unmatched. The CDR3 covers 14 residues. Germline V lookup: CDR1 SQVTM, CDR2 ANQGSEA.